This TCR beta chain was captured in a study of blood T cell repertoires in COVID-19. Study details: Whether acute or convalescent, the COVID-19 samples came from the United States, Italy and Spain.

Assay: immunoSEQ multiplex PCR; the TCRdb copy retains only in-frame clones and omits some. The table includes 210,000 or so clones, 84% detected once. The ends lost 0 bases at V and 13 bases at J; junction bases unmatched: 12. The CDR3 loop spans 15 amino acids. Germline V gene data show CDR1 as LGHNT and CDR2 as FRNRAP. This clone was seen once. What was sequenced was peripheral blood. This chain connects TRBV12-5 to TRBJ1-2, with TRBD1 identical over 9 bases. The source is a human donor in a cohort sampled during active COVID-19. Written as DNA, the CDR3 is TGTGCTAGTGGTTTGGTACAGGGGGCTGTAGTTCGAAGCACCTTC. As protein: CASGLVQGAVVRSTF.